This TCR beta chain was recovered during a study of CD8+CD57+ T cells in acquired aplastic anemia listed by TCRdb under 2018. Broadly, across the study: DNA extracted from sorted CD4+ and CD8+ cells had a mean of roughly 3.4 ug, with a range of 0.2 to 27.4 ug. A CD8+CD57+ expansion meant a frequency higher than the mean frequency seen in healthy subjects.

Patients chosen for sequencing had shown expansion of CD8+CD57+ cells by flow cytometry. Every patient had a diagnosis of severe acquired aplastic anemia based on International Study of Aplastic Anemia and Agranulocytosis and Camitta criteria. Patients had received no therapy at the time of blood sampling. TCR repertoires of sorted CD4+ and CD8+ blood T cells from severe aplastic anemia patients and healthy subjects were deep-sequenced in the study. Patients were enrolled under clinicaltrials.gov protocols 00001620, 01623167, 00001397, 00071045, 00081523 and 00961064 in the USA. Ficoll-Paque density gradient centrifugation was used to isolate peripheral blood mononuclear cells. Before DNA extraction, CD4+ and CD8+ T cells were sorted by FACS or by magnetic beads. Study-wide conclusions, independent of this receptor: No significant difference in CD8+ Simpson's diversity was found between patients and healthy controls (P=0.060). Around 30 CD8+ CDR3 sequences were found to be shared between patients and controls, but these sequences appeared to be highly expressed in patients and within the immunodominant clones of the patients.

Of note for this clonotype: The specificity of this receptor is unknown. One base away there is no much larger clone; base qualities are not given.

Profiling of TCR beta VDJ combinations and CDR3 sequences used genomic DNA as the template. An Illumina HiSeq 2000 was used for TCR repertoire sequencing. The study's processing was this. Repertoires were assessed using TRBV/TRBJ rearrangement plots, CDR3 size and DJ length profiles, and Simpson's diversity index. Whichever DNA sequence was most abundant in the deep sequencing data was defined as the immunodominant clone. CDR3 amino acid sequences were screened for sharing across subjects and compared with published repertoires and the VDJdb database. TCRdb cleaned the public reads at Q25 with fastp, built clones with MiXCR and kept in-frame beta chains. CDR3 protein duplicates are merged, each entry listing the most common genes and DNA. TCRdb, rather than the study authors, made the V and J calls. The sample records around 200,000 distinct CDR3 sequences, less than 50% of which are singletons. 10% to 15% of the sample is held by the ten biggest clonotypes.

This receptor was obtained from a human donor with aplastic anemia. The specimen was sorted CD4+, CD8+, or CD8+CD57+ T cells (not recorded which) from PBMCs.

DNA sequence: TGTGCCAGCAGCGTAGGGGATGGAGATGGCTACACCTTC. This is translated as CASSVGDGDGYTF. This receptor chain uses TRBV9 and TRBJ1-2; the D gene lacks a confident call. The CDR3 numbers 13 residues from cysteine through phenylalanine. Only the CDR3 part of the read is kept: 39 bases, read in frame from the first base. CDR1 is given as SGDLS and CDR2 as YYNGEE, both from the germline V gene. The junction carries 9 bases between V and J, which are trimmed by 0 bases and 6 bases respectively. Here the CDR3 is joined to the reference TRBV9 and TRBJ1-2 genes, and the full variable domain is: DSGVTQTPKHLITATGQRVTLRCSPRSGDLSVYWYQQSLDQGLQFLIQYYNGEERAKGNILERFSAQQFPDLHSELNLSSLELGDSALYFCASSVGDGDGYTFGSGTRLTVV.